These 16 T cell receptor beta chains were all obtained from the same sample, sequenced in a study of T cells after yellow fever vaccination (dated by TCRdb to 2018 to 2020). Interpreted using the paper, the treatment or condition label stands for: live attenuated yellow fever vaccine strain. To prepare the library, 5' RACE was applied. The sequencing machine was an Illumina HiSeq 2500. TCRdb reworked the public reads: Q25 trimming with fastp, MiXCR clone assembly, productive beta chains retained. Each entry is one CDR3 protein sequence, shown with its most common DNA and genes. The sample yields about 30,000 distinct CDR3 sequences; roughly 5.9% were counted once. Around 25% of the sample is in the top ten clones. The sequencing used PBMCs, either bulk or a sorted T-cell subset (CD4+, CD8+, memory, or dextramer-sorted; not recorded which), collected on the day of the yellow fever booster vaccination. Every receptor here comes from a man aged 30 to 39 who received the YFV17D yellow fever vaccine.

The sample holds many counts of this clonotype. This chain joins TRBV11-2 and TRBJ2-2; 12 bases fit TRBD2. The CDR3 covers 15 residues. Per the germline V gene, CDR1 is SGHAT and CDR2 is FQNNGV. J gave up 5 bases and V 6 bases, and 4 bases lay outside the gene matches. CDR3 amino acids: CASSPLAGGTGELFF. CDR3 in DNA: TGTGCCAGCAGTCCTCTAGCGGGAGGGACCGGGGAGCTGTTTTTT.

This clonotype was seen many times. The CDR3 spells CASSASSGTETQYF. In DNA, the CDR3 is TGTGCCAGCAGCGCCTCTAGCGGGACGGAGACCCAGTACTTC. This sequence joins TRBV7-3 and TRBJ2-5; TRBD2 matches at 9 bases. J was trimmed by 5 bases and V by 5 bases; bases with no gene match: 6. The CDR3 totals 14 residues. Germline V CDR1 and CDR2: SGHTA, FQGTGA. Full variable domain (missing parts from reference TRBV7-3 and TRBJ2-5): GAGVSQTPSNKVTEKGKYVELRCDPISGHTALYWYRQSLGQGPEFLIYFQGTGAADDSGLPNDRFFAVRPEGSVSTLKIQRTERGDSAVYLCASSASSGTETQYFGPGTRLLVL.

This clonotype has just a few counts. The chain has TRBV29-1 and TRBJ2-7; possibly TRBD2 for D (5 bases). CDR1 and CDR2 (germline): SQVTM, ANQGSEA. This CDR3 has 18 amino acids. Deletions cut 5 bases from V and 3 bases from J, with 29 bases between. The CDR3 bases are TGCAGCGTTCGTGGGGTGGGGAATCCACCTGAGGGCTACTACGAGCAGTACTTC. This codes for CSVRGVGNPPEGYYEQYF.

The chain carries TRBV3-1 and TRBJ1-1; the match to TRBD1 covers 9 bases. Trimming at V came to 5 bases and at J to 5 bases, leaving 9 bases not matched to a gene. The length of the CDR3 is 15 residues. Germline CDR1 is LGHDT and CDR2 is YNNKEL (reference sequence). CDR3 DNA sequence: TGTGCCAGCAGCGCTACGGGACAGGGAGGGACTGAAGCTTTCTTT. Amino acid sequence: CASSATGQGGTEAFF. The variable domain in full, completed from reference TRBV3-1 and TRBJ1-1, reads DTAVSQTPKYLVTQMGNDKSIKCEQNLGHDTMYWYKQDSKKFLKIMFSYNNKELIINETVPNRFSPKSPDKAHLNLHINSLELGDSAVYFCASSATGQGGTEAFFGQGTRLTVV.

V gene TRBV19 combines with J gene TRBJ2-2; no reliable D call. The ends were cut back, 3 bases at V and 9 bases at J, with 8 bases in the middle. This CDR3 has 12 residues. Germline V gene data show CDR1 as LNHDA and CDR2 as SQIVND (reference sequence). The CDR3 DNA sequence: TGTGCCAGTAGTATTTTCTCCCGGGAGCTGTTTTTT. As protein: CASSIFSRELFF.

Many counts were recorded for this clonotype. The chain joins TRBV2 to TRBJ1-2, with unresolved D. The germline V gene has CDR1 SNHLY and CDR2 FYNNEI. V was cut by 7 bases and J by 1 base, with 10 bases left in between. The length of the CDR3 is 13 residues. CDR3 sequence reads: CASKVEFNYGYTF. CDR3 coding DNA: TGTGCCAGCAAAGTAGAGTTTAACTATGGCTACACCTTC.

There are many counts of this clonotype. The chain combines TRBV20-1 with TRBJ2-7; D is perhaps TRBD2 (6 bases). V was cut by 4 bases and J by 1 base, with 14 bases left in between. The CDR3 is 14 residues long. The germline CDR1 and CDR2 sequences are DFQATT and SNEGSKA (reference sequence). CDR3 loop: CSAKDGSTSYEQYF. The DNA for the CDR3 is TGCAGTGCTAAGGACGGGAGCACTTCCTACGAGCAGTACTTC.

The table lists this clonotype with many counts. V and J are TRBV9 and TRBJ1-2; D not resolved. The CDR3 runs to 14 residues. Germline V gene lookup returns CDR1 SGDLS and CDR2 YYNGEE. V lost 0 bases and J 8 bases, leaving 14 bases between the germline ends. The chain's CDR3 is CASSVALDPGGYTF. Here the CDR3 DNA reads TGTGCCAGCAGCGTAGCCCTAGACCCGGGGGGCTACACCTTC.

This clonotype has a count of ten or more. The chain's CDR3 is CASSPSGGSYEQYF. The CDR3, as DNA: TGTGCCAGCAGCCCTTCGGGGGGTTCCTACGAGCAGTACTTC. The V and J genes are TRBV7-9 and TRBJ2-7; 7 positions agree with TRBD2. J was trimmed by 1 base and V by 5 bases; bases with no gene match: 5. The CDR3 has 14 residues. Germline V gene sequence: CDR1 SEHNR, CDR2 FQNEAQ (reference sequence).

At least ten counts were recorded for this clonotype. The chain recombines TRBV20-1 with TRBJ2-7; 9 nucleotides match TRBD2. Germline CDR1 reads DFQATT; CDR2 reads SNEGSKA (reference sequence). V lost 0 bases, J lost 8 bases, and 11 bases stayed unmatched. The CDR3 extends over 15 amino acids. The CDR3 bases are TGCAGTGCTAGAGAGGCTAGCGGGATTGGAAGAAAGCAGTACTTC. Amino acid sequence: CSAREASGIGRKQYF.

This clonotype was observed a handful of times. The rearrangement links TRBV20-1 to TRBJ1-1; 7 nucleotides line up with TRBD1. From germline, CDR1 is DFQATT and CDR2 SNEGSKA (reference sequence). The CDR3 extends over 13 amino acids. J gave up 2 bases and V 6 bases, and 6 bases lay outside the gene matches. CDR3 protein: CSAVWDRNTEAFF. CDR3 nucleotide sequence: TGCAGTGCCGTTTGGGACAGAAACACTGAAGCTTTCTTT.

The chain joins TRBV12-3 or TRBV12-4 to TRBJ2-2, with a weak D call TRBD1 (6 bases). The CDR3 contains 16 residues. The V gene lost 6 bases and the J gene lost 5 bases, with 19 bases spanning the gap. For the CDR3, the DNA is TGTGCCAGCAGCCCCCGAGGGGGACCCTCGACCGGGGAGCTGTTTTTT. This sequence encodes CASSPRGGPSTGELFF.

This clonotype was counted at least ten times. This chain uses TRBV20-1 with TRBJ2-7, with D perhaps TRBD2 (6 bases). The CDR3 runs to 12 residues. The V end was cut by 3 bases, the J end by 0 bases, with 6 bases between. Germline V gene lookup returns CDR1 DFQATT and CDR2 SNEGSKA (reference sequence). In DNA form, the CDR3 reads TGCAGTGCTAGCGGGAGCTCCTACGAGCAGTACTTC. This sequence encodes CSASGSSYEQYF.

About this clonotype itself: This clone may be a read error of a much larger clone one base away. The chain joins TRBV6-1 to TRBJ1-1; possible D gene TRBD1, 5 bases. Germline loops: CDR1 MNHNS, CDR2 SASEGT. The V and J ends lost 7 bases and 3 bases respectively, with 15 bases between them. The length of the CDR3 is 14 residues. This chain's CDR3 is CASTPYRCDTEAFF. In DNA form, the CDR3 reads TGTGCCAGCACCCCGTACAGGTGCGACACTGAAGCTTTCTTT.

This clonotype occurred many times. V is TRBV6-2 or TRBV6-3 and J is TRBJ2-7, with 14 positions matching TRBD2. The length of the CDR3 is 20 residues. Unmatched junction bases numbered 20, after V lost 4 bases and J lost 6 bases. Germline CDR1 reads MNHEY; CDR2 reads SVGEGT. The CDR3 is CASSSLPRGLAGVGATEQYF. CDR3 sequence (DNA): TGTGCCAGCAGTTCCCTGCCCCGGGGACTAGCGGGAGTGGGTGCTACCGAGCAGTACTTC.

This clonotype was observed a few times. The V gene is TRBV6-5, the J gene TRBJ1-4; possibly TRBD1 for D (6 bases). The CDR3 spans 16 residues. The ends were cut back, 0 bases at V and 5 bases at J, with 13 bases in the middle. Germline V gene lookup returns CDR1 MNHEY and CDR2 SVGAGI. The CDR3 here is CASSYSLQGTNEKLFF. The CDR3 region has the DNA TGTGCCAGCAGTTACTCGTTGCAGGGGACGAATGAAAAACTGTTTTTT.